This section outlines one T cell receptor (beta chain) sequence together with its context. TCRdb independently ran MiXCR on the RT-PCR reads; one entry per CDR3 protein. The sample consists of almost 700,000 distinct CDR3 sequences, 12% to 15% of them appearing once. CDR3 length equals 13 residues. In germline, CDR1 is LGHDT, CDR2 YNNKEL (reference sequence). J was trimmed by 12 bases and V by 6 bases; bases with no gene match: 7. J is TRBJ2-1 and V is TRBV3-1; TRBD2 matches 11 bases. This TCR was sampled from a female donor in good health, serving as a healthy control. Material: memory CD4+ T cells from blood. For the CDR3, the DNA is TGTGCCAGCAGTTTCGGGACTAGCGGAGGGCAGTTCTTC. The encoded protein is CASSFGTSGGQFF.